The 14 T cell receptor beta chains below were found in one sample sequenced in a study of T cell clonality in common variable immunodeficiency. Data came from immunoSEQ multiplex PCR; TCRdb stores just in-frame clones and leaves some out. The repertoire shows 35,000 to 50,000 clones, none seen only once; the top ten take roughly 3%. Sequenced sample: peripheral blood mononuclear cells. The receptors stem from a person aged 18-70 years in good health.

This clone was recorded many times. The read stops 3 residues short of the end of the CDR3; the missing end is completed from the germline J gene. The rearrangement uses TRBV7-9 and TRBJ1-2; no reliable D call. This CDR3 is built from 9 residues. Germline CDR1 SEHNR, CDR2 FQNEAQ (reference sequence). The sequenced part of the CDR3 DNA is TGTGCCAGGGCCGATCGC. Its protein is CARADR. The CDR3 in full is CARADRYTF.

There are many counts of this clone. The sequenced fragment ends 3 residues before the CDR3 boundary, so the rest is inferred from the germline J gene. V is TRBV7-8 and J is TRBJ1-5; 8 nucleotides match TRBD1. Germline V CDR1 and CDR2: SGHVS, FQNEAQ. CDR3 length equals 13 residues. The junction had 0 bases not matched to a gene; V was cut back by 3 bases and J by 5 bases. The CDR3 spells CASSLDRDQPQHF. CDR3 DNA (partial): TGTGCCAGCAGCTTGGACAGGGATCAGCCC. The full variable domain, completed using reference TRBV7-8 and TRBJ1-5, is GAGVSQSPRYKVAKRGQDVALRCDPISGHVSLFWYQQALGQGPEFLTYFQNEAQLDKSGLPSDRFFAERPEGSVSTLKIQRTQQEDSAVYLCASSLDRDQPQHFGDGTRLSIL.

This clone has a count of ten or more. The CDR3 extends 3 residues past the end of the read, so its final part is completed from the germline J gene. The chain carries TRBV9 and TRBJ1-3; tentative D call: TRBD1 (5 bases). The CDR3 is 14 amino acids. The V end was cut by 4 bases, the J end by 8 bases, with 16 bases between. Germline V gene sequence: CDR1 SGDLS, CDR2 YYNGEE. CDR3 DNA, as far as it was read: TGTGCCAGCAGCCCACCGAGGACACGGCACACC. It is translated as CASSPPRTRHT. In full, the CDR3 is CASSPPRTRHTIYF.

The table lists this clone with many counts. The read ends 3 residues before the CDR3 terminus; that terminus is restored from the germline J gene. The rearrangement joins TRBV30 to TRBJ1-5; 7 nucleotides match TRBD1. This CDR3 comprises 14 residues. Germline lookup yields CDR1 GTSNPN and CDR2 SVGIG (reference sequence). The V gene end was trimmed by 4 bases and the J gene end by 6 bases; junction bases not matched to a gene: 9. CDR3 loop: CAWNPGQSFQPQHF. The sequenced part of the CDR3 DNA is TGTGCCTGGAACCCGGGACAGTCCTTTCAGCCC.

This clone came up many times. Coverage ceases 3 residues before the CDR3 finishes, and the germline J gene fills in the end. The chain carries TRBV18 and TRBJ1-1; D might be TRBD1 (5 bases). CDR1 KGHSH and CDR2 LQKENI come from the germline V gene. CDR3 length: 16 residues. Trimming removed 0 bases at V and 1 base at J, with 12 bases between. CDR3 in amino acids: CASSPPIGAKNTEAFF. The part of the CDR3 DNA that was read is TGTGCCAGCTCACCACCGATTGGGGCCAAGAACACTGAA. The whole variable domain, filled in from reference TRBV18 and TRBJ1-1, reads NAGVMQNPRHLVRRRGQEARLRCSPMKGHSHVYWYRQLPEEGLKFMVYLQKENIIDESGMPKERFSAEFPKEGPSILRIQQVVRGDSAAYFCASSPPIGAKNTEAFFGQGTRLTVV.

This clone occurred many times. Coverage ceases 3 residues before the CDR3 finishes, and the germline J gene fills in the end. V is TRBV19 and J is TRBJ1-6, with 8 bases that match TRBD1. Per the germline V gene, CDR1 is LNHDA and CDR2 is SQIVND (reference sequence). CDR3 size: 13 residues. V lost 9 bases, J lost 7 bases, and 5 bases stayed unmatched. The part of the CDR3 DNA that was read is TGTGCCAGCCGGACAGGGCGCAATTCACCC. It yields the protein CASRTGRNSP. The CDR3 reads in full as CASRTGRNSPLHF.

This clone was counted many times. The CDR3 goes on 3 residues after the read ends, and that part is filled in from the germline J gene. The chain employs TRBV7-7 and TRBJ2-1, with TRBD2 identical over 7 bases. Germline-derived CDR1 and CDR2 are SSHAT and FNYEAQ (reference sequence). V shed 1 base and J 3 bases; nucleotides not matched to a gene: 3. CDR3 size: 15 residues. CDR3 residues: CASSLGSSGYNEQFF. Partial CDR3 DNA: TGTGCCAGCAGCTTAGGGTCTAGCGGCTACAATGAG.

This clone was counted ten times or more. The read gets to within 3 residues of the CDR3 end, and the germline J gene fills in the rest. The chain uses TRBV6-4 and TRBJ2-3, with D perhaps matching TRBD2 (6 bases). CDR1 is MRHNA, CDR2 SNTAGT, per germline. Trimming cost V 3 bases and J 1 base, with 11 bases left between them. CDR3 length: 15 amino acids. Incomplete CDR3 DNA: TGTGCCAGCAGTGATGGAGGGTATGGCACAGATACG. This codes for CASSDGGYGTDT. From start to end, the CDR3 is CASSDGGYGTDTQYF.

This clone was found many times. With the read ending 3 residues before the CDR3 end, the germline J gene is used to fill in that end. This chain uses TRBV20-1 with TRBJ2-3; D possibly corresponds to TRBD2 (5 bases). V shed 8 bases and J shed 1 base, with 22 bases lying between them. The CDR3 covers 16 residues. From germline, CDR1 is DFQATT and CDR2 SNEGSKA (reference sequence). The CDR3 region is CSLGGSGHRGTDTQYF. CDR3 bases read: TGCAGTCTGGGCGGAAGCGGCCACCGGGGCACAGATACG.

This clone occurred a few times. The read halts 3 residues ahead of the CDR3 end, with the missing end drawn from the germline J gene. The chain carries TRBV19 and TRBJ1-6; possibly TRBD1 for D (6 bases). V shed 9 bases and J shed 4 bases, with 28 bases lying between them. CDR3 length: 19 residues. Per germline, CDR1 LNHDA and CDR2 SQIVND (reference sequence). The DNA read from the CDR3 is TGTGCCAGACCCGCTGGGGGGGGGCGAATCTCCGTTTATAATTCACCC. It codes for CARPAGGGRISVYNSP. The CDR3 as a whole reads CARPAGGGRISVYNSPLHF.

This clone was counted at least ten times. The CDR3 end is not reached by the read, which stops 3 residues before it; the germline J gene fills it in. This chain links TRBV10-3 with TRBJ2-7; a possible D gene is TRBD2 (5 bases). The germline V and J ends were trimmed by 8 bases and 0 bases, with 5 bases remaining between them. Germline V gene data show CDR1 as ENHRY and CDR2 as SYGVKD. This CDR3 contains 11 residues. The CDR3 bases that were read are TGTGCCATCGCGGGCTCCTACGAG. This translates into CAIAGSYE. The full-length CDR3 reads as CAIAGSYEQYF.

The CDR3 reads CASTRDFSNQPQYF. Partial CDR3 DNA: TGTGCCAGTACCAGGGACTTTAGCAATCAGCCG. The rearrangement uses TRBV19 and TRBJ2-3, with D maybe TRBD2 (6 bases). The CDR3 extends 3 residues past the end of the read, so its final part is completed from the germline J gene. Looked up from germline, CDR1 is LNHDA and CDR2 is SQIVND (reference sequence). This CDR3 has 14 amino acids.

This clone was recorded at least ten times. The read comes to an end 3 residues before the CDR3 does, leaving the germline J gene to fill in the end. The V call is TRBV5-1, the J call TRBJ2-1; the match to TRBD2 covers 15 bases. J gave up 3 bases and V 4 bases, and 8 bases lay outside the gene matches. From germline, CDR1 is SGHRS and CDR2 YFSETQ. The CDR3 has 18 residues. CDR3 amino acids: CASSSRTSGRAGYNEQFF. The sequenced CDR3 bases are TGCGCCAGCAGCAGCAGGACTAGCGGGAGGGCCGGCTACAATGAG.

This clone was found many times. The read ends 3 residues before the CDR3 terminus; that terminus is restored from the germline J gene. This CDR3 is also generated by other DNA sequences in the sample. The gene calls are TRBV2 and TRBJ1-4; 7 bases map to TRBD1. CDR1 SNHLY and CDR2 FYNNEI come from the germline V gene. V lost 6 bases and J lost 8; bases outside the gene matches: 6. The CDR3 contains 13 residues. The sequenced part of the CDR3 DNA is TGTGCCAGCAGGCGACAGGGCACGGAAAAA. Its translation: CASRRQGTEK. The entire CDR3 protein is CASRRQGTEKLFF.